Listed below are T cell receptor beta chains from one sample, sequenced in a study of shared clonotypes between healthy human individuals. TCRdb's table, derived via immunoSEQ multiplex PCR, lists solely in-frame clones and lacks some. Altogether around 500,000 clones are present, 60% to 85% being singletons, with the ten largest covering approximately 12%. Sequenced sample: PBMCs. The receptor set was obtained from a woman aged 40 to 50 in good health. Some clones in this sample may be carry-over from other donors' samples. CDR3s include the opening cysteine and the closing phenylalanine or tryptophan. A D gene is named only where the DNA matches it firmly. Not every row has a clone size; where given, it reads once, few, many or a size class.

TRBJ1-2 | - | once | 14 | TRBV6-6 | TGTGCCAGCAGCCTCGGGCCCGCCGTGAGTGGCTACACCTTC | CASSLGPAVSGYTF
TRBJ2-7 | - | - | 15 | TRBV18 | TGTGCCAGCTCACCTACCGTCGCTAGCGACTACGAGCAGTACTTC | CASSPTVASDYEQYF
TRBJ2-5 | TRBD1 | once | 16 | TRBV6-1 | TGTGCCAGCAGTGAAGCCAGGGGGAGTGGGTCCGAGACCCAGTACTTC | CASSEARGSGSETQYF
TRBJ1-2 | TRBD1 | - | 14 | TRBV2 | TGTGCCAGCAGTGAAGGGACAGGGGATTGGGGCTACACCTTC | CASSEGTGDWGYTF
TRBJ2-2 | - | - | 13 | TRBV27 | TGTGCCAGCAGTTTGGGCCCGGGCGGGGAGCTGTTTTTT | CASSLGPGGELFF
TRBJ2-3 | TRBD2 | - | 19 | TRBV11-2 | TGTGCCAGCAGCTACCCTCCGTCCTGGACTAGCGGGAGTACAGATACGCAGTATTTT | CASSYPPSWTSGSTDTQYF
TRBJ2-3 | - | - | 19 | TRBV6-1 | TGTGCCAGCAGTGAAGAGGGACTGGAAAGATCGTTTAGCACAGATACGCAGTATTTT | CASSEEGLERSFSTDTQYF
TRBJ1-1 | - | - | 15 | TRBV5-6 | TGTGCCAGCAGCTTGATGGAGGGTTATAACACTGAAGCTTTCTTT | CASSLMEGYNTEAFF
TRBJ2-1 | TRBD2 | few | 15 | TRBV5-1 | TGCGCCAGCAGCGGGGGTGGGCTAGCGGGACCCGGACAGTTCTTC | CASSGGGLAGPGQFF
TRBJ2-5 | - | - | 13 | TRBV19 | TGTGCCAGTAGCAACATTGGTCGGGAGACCCAGTACTTC | CASSNIGRETQYF
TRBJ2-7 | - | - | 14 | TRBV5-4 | TGTGCCAGCAGCTTGGAAGGCAGGGCGAGGGAGCAGTACTTC | CASSLEGRAREQYF
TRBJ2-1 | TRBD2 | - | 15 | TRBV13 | TGTGCCAGCAGCTTATACGGGAGGGTCAACAATGAGCAGTTCTTC | CASSLYGRVNNEQFF
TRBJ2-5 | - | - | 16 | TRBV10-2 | TGCGCCAGCAGTGAGGCCTCCCCTGAAGGGGGGGAGACCCAGTACTTC | CASSEASPEGGETQYF
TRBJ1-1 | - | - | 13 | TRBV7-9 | TGTGCCAGCAACCGGGGGTCAAACACTGAAGCTTTCTTT | CASNRGSNTEAFF
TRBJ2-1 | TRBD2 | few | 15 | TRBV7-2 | TGTGCCAGCAGCGTGCAAGCGGGAGGATACAATGAGCAGTTCTTC | CASSVQAGGYNEQFF
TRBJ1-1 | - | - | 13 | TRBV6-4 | TGTGCCAGCAGGTTTGGGCCTTACACTGAAGCTTTCTTT | CASRFGPYTEAFF
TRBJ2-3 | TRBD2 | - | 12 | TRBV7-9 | TGTGCAGGACTAGCGGCCACAGATACGCAGTATTTT | CAGLAATDTQYF
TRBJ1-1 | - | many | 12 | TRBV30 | TGTGCCTGGGGCGGGGGGCGGTCTGAAGCTTTCTTT | CAWGGGRSEAFF
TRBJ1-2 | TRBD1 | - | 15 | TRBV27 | TGTGCCAGCAGTTTAACGGGACAGGGATATTCTGGCTACACCTTC | CASSLTGQGYSGYTF
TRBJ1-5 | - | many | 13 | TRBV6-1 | TGTGCCAGCAGGACAGCCTACAATCAGCCCCAGCATTTT | CASRTAYNQPQHF
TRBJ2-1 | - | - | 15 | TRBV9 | TGTGCCAGCAGCGTAGGGGTGGGAGAGGCCCGCGAGCAGTTCTTC | CASSVGVGEAREQFF
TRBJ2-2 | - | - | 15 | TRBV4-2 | TGTGCCAGCAGCCAAGGGTACGGAAACACCGGGGAGCTGTTTTTT | CASSQGYGNTGELFF
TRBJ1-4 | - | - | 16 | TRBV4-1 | TGCGCCAGCAGCCCGCTGATTGGACAGTTTAATGAAAAACTGTTTTTT | CASSPLIGQFNEKLFF
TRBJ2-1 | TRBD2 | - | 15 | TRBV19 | TGTGCCAGTAGTACACTAGCGGGAGTCGATAATGAGCAGTTCTTC | CASSTLAGVDNEQFF
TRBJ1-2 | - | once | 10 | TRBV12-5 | TGCTCATGGGCTAACTATGGCTACACCTTC | CSWANYGYTF
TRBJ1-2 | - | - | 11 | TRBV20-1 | TGCAGTGCTAGTACAGACTATGGCTACACCTTC | CSASTDYGYTF
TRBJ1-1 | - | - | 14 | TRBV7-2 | TGTGCCAGCAGTTGGGCGGGGGGAGACACTGAAGCTTTCTTT | CASSWAGGDTEAFF
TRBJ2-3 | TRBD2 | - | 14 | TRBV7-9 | TGTGCCAGCGCCCCGACTAGCGGCACAGATACGCAGTATTTT | CASAPTSGTDTQYF
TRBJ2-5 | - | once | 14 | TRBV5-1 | TGCGCCAGCAGCTTTGATGGGGGGGCAGAGACCCAGTACTTC | CASSFDGGAETQYF
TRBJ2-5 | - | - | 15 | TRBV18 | TGTGCCAGCTCACCACCCTCACACCCGAGGGAGACCCAGTACTTC | CASSPPSHPRETQYF
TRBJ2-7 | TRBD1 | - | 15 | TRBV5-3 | TGTGCCAGAAGCTTAGAGGGGGCCGGTAACTACGAGCAGTACTTC | CARSLEGAGNYEQYF
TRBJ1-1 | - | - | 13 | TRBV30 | TGTGCCTGGAGTGTAATCAGGGACACTGAAGCTTTCTTT | CAWSVIRDTEAFF
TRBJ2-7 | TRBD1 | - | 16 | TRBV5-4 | TGTGCCAGCAGCCCGCACCCGGGACAGAGCTCCTACGAGCAGTACTTC | CASSPHPGQSSYEQYF
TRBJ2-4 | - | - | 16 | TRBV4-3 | TGCGCCAGCAGCCAAGATGGTTCGCGGACTAAAAACATTCAGTACTTC | CASSQDGSRTKNIQYF
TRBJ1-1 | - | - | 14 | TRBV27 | TGTGCCAGCAGTCCGACCCACAGGGTCACTGAAGCTTTCTTT | CASSPTHRVTEAFF
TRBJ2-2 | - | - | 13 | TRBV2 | TGTGCCAGCAGTGTGTGGGTCACCGGGGAGCTGTTTTTT | CASSVWVTGELFF
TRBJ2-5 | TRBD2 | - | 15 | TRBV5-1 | TGCGCCAGCAGCAACAAGACTAGCGGCCCTTATGAGCAGTACTTC | CASSNKTSGPYEQYF
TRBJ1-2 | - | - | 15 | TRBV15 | TGTGCCACCAGCCACTCGAAAGGGGCGGGGTATGGCTACACCTTC | CATSHSKGAGYGYTF
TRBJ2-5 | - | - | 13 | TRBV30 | TGTGCCTGGAGCGGGAGCGGCTTTAAGACCCAGTACTTC | CAWSGSGFKTQYF
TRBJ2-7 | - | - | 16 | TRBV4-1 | TGCGCCAGCAGCCAACAAAAAACCGACAGGACCTACGAGCAGTACTTC | CASSQQKTDRTYEQYF
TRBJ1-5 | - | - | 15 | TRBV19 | TGTGCCAGTAGTGACAGTGGGGGGCGAGGCCAGCCCCAGCATTTT | CASSDSGGRGQPQHF
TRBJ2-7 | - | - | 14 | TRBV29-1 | TGCAGCGTTGAGAGCCGAGACCACTCCTACGAGCAGTACTTC | CSVESRDHSYEQYF
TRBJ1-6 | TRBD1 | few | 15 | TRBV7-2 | TGTGCCAGCAGCTTAGTAGGCTCAGGGGGTTCACCCCTCCACTTT | CASSLVGSGGSPLHF
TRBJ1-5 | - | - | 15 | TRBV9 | TGTGCCAGCAGCCCCTCGGGCGGGTTCAACCAGCCCCAGCATTTT | CASSPSGGFNQPQHF
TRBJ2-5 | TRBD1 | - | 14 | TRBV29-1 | TGCAGCGTTGTACGTCCCAGGGGGTTAGAGACCCAGTACTTC | CSVVRPRGLETQYF
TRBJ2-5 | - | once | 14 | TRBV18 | TGTGCCAGCTCACCACCAAGGGGCCAAGAGACCCAGTACTTC | CASSPPRGQETQYF
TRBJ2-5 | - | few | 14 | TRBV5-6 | TGTGCCAGCAGCGCCCCATCTGGGGGGGAGACCCAGTACTTC | CASSAPSGGETQYF
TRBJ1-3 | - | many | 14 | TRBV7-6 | TGTGCCAGCAGCTTAGAAGCAGCTGGAAACACCATATATTTT | CASSLEAAGNTIYF
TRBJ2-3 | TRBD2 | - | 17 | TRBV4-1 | TGCGCCAGCAGCGCACGGACTAGCGGGAGGTACACAGATACGCAGTATTTT | CASSARTSGRYTDTQYF
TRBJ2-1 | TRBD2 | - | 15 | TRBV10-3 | TGTGCCATCCGTGGGGGACTAGCGGGAATCAATGAGCAGTTCTTC | CAIRGGLAGINEQFF
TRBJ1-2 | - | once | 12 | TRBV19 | TGTGCCAGCACAGGGACCTCAGATGGCCACACCTTC | CASTGTSDGHTF
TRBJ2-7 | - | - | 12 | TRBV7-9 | TGTGCCAGCCAGGACGGTCCTTACGAGCAGTACTTC | CASQDGPYEQYF
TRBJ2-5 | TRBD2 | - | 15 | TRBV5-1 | TGCGCCAGCAGTACCGGGACTAGCGGGCTTGAGACCCAGTACTTC | CASSTGTSGLETQYF